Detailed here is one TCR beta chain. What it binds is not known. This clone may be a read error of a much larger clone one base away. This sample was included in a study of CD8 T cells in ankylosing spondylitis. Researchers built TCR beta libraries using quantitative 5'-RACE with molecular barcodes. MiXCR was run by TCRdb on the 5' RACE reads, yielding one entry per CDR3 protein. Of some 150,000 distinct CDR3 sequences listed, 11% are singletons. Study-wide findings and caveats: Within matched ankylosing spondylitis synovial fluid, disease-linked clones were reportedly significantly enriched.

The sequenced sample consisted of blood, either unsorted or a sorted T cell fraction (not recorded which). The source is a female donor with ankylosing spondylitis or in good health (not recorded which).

This CDR3 is CASSAQGATRDEQFF. The CDR3, as DNA: TGTGCCAGCAGCGCACAGGGGGCTACCCGCGATGAGCAGTTCTTC. The gene calls are TRBV7-9 and TRBJ2-1; TRBD1 matches at 9 bases. Germline CDR1 is SEHNR and CDR2 is FQNEAQ (reference sequence). With 5 bases clipped from V and 8 bases from J, the junction kept 10 bases outside the gene matches. CDR3 size: 15 residues.